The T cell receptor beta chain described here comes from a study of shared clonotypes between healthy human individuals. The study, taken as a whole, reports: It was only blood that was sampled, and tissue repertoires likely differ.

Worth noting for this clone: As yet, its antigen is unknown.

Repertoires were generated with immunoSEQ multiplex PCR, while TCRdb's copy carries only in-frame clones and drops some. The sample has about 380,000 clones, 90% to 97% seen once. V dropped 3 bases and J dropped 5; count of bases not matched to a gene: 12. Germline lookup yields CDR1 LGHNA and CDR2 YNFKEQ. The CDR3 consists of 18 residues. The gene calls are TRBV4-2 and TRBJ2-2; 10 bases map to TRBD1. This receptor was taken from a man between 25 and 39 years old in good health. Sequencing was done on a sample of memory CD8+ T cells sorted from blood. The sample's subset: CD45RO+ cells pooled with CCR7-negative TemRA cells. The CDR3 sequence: CASSHFRDRGLTTGELFF. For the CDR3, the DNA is TGTGCCAGCAGCCATTTCCGGGACAGGGGCCTTACTACCGGGGAGCTGTTTTTT.